The rows below give T cell receptor beta chains drawn from one sample of a study of shared clonotypes between healthy human individuals. Clones were read by immunoSEQ multiplex PCR, and TCRdb kept only the in-frame ones, dropping some. The sample carries hundreds of thousands of clones, about 91% recorded once. Specimen: naive CD8+ T cells sorted from blood. These receptors came from a young man in good health. Both conserved end residues are part of each CDR3. D genes are given only for firm matches. Where a row states a size, it is once, few, many or the class of an expanded clone; other rows omit it.

TRBV5-4	once	-	TRBJ2-1	TGTGCCAGCCGGCTCCGGATTCACAATGAGCAGTTCTTC	CASRLRIHNEQFF
TRBV4-1	-	-	TRBJ1-1	TGCGCCAGCAGTACAGGTATGAACACTGAAGCTTTCTTT	CASSTGMNTEAFF
TRBV27	-	-	TRBJ1-1	TGTGCCAGCAGTTTGGGGGCAAACACTGAAGCTTTCTTT	CASSLGANTEAFF
TRBV28	-	TRBD2	TRBJ2-7	TGTGCCAGCAGGAAGACTAGCGGGAGGGTCCACGAGCAGTACTTC	CASRKTSGRVHEQYF
TRBV27	-	-	TRBJ1-4	TGTGCCAGCAGCAAAATTACGCGTGAAAAACTGTTTTTT	CASSKITREKLFF
TRBV27	-	TRBD1	TRBJ2-3	TGTGCCAGCAGGCATAACAGGGGCTTGGAGACAGATACGCAGTATTTT	CASRHNRGLETDTQYF
TRBV9	-	TRBD1	TRBJ2-7	TGTGCCAGCAGCGTGGGGCCGGGACAGGGCTACGAGCAGTACTTC	CASSVGPGQGYEQYF
TRBV2	-	-	TRBJ1-5	TGTGCCAGCAGTGAAGGTGGTAGCAATCAGCCCCAGCATTTT	CASSEGGSNQPQHF
TRBV19	-	-	TRBJ1-5	TGTGCCAGTAGAGAATTCGCCGGGACAAGTTATAGCAATCAGCCCCAGCATTTT	CASREFAGTSYSNQPQHF
TRBV4-1	few	-	TRBJ1-2	TGCGCCAGCAGCCAAGGACCGGGACTGGTTACGAGAGGCTACACCTTC	CASSQGPGLVTRGYTF
TRBV28	-	-	TRBJ1-1	TGTGCCAGCAGTACCATTCGAGGGGTAACTGAAGCTTTCTTT	CASSTIRGVTEAFF
TRBV6-5	-	TRBD2	TRBJ2-1	TGTGCCAGCAGTTTTGAAGCGGGAGGAGGCAATGAGCAGTTCTTC	CASSFEAGGGNEQFF
TRBV30	-	TRBD2	TRBJ2-3	TGTGCCCATAGCGGGAAACCCACAGATACGCAGTATTTT	CAHSGKPTDTQYF
TRBV7-6	-	TRBD2	TRBJ2-7	TGTGCCAGCAGCCTAGATAGGGCTAGCGGGTTACGTACCTACGAGCAGTACTTC	CASSLDRASGLRTYEQYF
TRBV29-1	-	-	TRBJ2-7	TGCAGCGTTGAAGATTTGGGGGGCGAGCAGTACTTC	CSVEDLGGEQYF
TRBV27	-	TRBD1	TRBJ2-1	TGTGCCAGCCGGACAGGATGGAAAGATGAGCAGTTCTTC	CASRTGWKDEQFF
TRBV27	-	-	TRBJ2-7	TGTGCCAGCAAATCCAGGGCCAACTACGAGCAGTACTTC	CASKSRANYEQYF
TRBV21-1	-	-	TRBJ2-7	TGTGCCAGCATCCGGGGACTAGCGGGATCATACGAGCAGTACTTC	CASIRGLAGSYEQYF
TRBV9	-	-	TRBJ1-2	TGTGCCAGCAGCGGACCCGGGACGAACTATGGCTACACCTTC	CASSGPGTNYGYTF
TRBV19	-	-	TRBJ2-1	TGTGCCAGTAGTCTAGGGGCTAGCAGTGAGCAGTTCTTC	CASSLGASSEQFF
TRBV10-1	-	-	TRBJ2-5	TGCGCCAGCAGTGATTCGAACGTGGGGGGAGAGACCCAGTACTTC	CASSDSNVGGETQYF
TRBV7-9	-	-	TRBJ1-2	TGTGCCAGCAGCTTACCCCCCGGGACCAGGGATGGCTACACCTTC	CASSLPPGTRDGYTF
TRBV5-5	-	TRBD1	TRBJ1-5	TGTGCCAGCAGCTTAGGGACAGGCGACAGCAATCAGCCCCAGCATTTT	CASSLGTGDSNQPQHF
TRBV9	-	-	TRBJ1-1	TGTGCCAGCAGCGTACACAGGAAAAGGGTGAACACTGAAGCTTTCTTT	CASSVHRKRVNTEAFF
TRBV6-1	once	-	TRBJ2-1	TGTGCCAGCACACCGGGCGGAGATTACTACAATGAGCAGTTCTTC	CASTPGGDYYNEQFF
TRBV28	once	TRBD2	TRBJ2-1	TGTGCCAGCAGTTCCCTCCAGCGGGAAATGAATGAGCAGTTCTTC	CASSSLQREMNEQFF
TRBV9	-	TRBD2	TRBJ2-6	TGTGCCAGCAGCGAGCCTAGCGGGAGGACCTCTGGGGCCAACGTCCTGACTTTC	CASSEPSGRTSGANVLTF
TRBV28	-	-	TRBJ1-2	TGTGCCAGCACTGGAGGGGGCTATGGCTACACCTTC	CASTGGGYGYTF
TRBV6-1	-	-	TRBJ2-1	TGTGCCAGCAGTGAATACAGGGCCACCAACAATGAGCAGTTCTTC	CASSEYRATNNEQFF
TRBV25-1	-	-	TRBJ2-7	TGTGCCAGCAGTGAATTTGGGTCCTACGAGCAGTACTTC	CASSEFGSYEQYF
TRBV6-5	-	TRBD1	TRBJ2-7	TGTGCCAGCAGGGCGGGGACAGGGGTTTACGAGCAGTACTTC	CASRAGTGVYEQYF
TRBV7-6	-	TRBD1	TRBJ2-5	TGTGCCAGCAGCCACTCGGGACAGGGTGACCAAGAGACCCAGTACTTC	CASSHSGQGDQETQYF
TRBV14	once	-	TRBJ2-2	TGTGCCAGCAGCCAAACCCTTGACGAGATTAACACCGGGGAGCTGTTTTTT	CASSQTLDEINTGELFF
TRBV6-5	-	-	TRBJ2-7	TGTGCCAGCAGTTACCCCTCCTCCGGGCAGTACTTC	CASSYPSSGQYF
TRBV4-3	-	-	TRBJ2-6	TGCGCCAGCAGCCAAGAGGGGAGAAGCTCTGGGGCCAACGTCCTGACTTTC	CASSQEGRSSGANVLTF
TRBV11-2	-	TRBD2	TRBJ2-3	TGTGCCAGCAGCTCACCACCAACTAGCGGGATAGGAGATACGCAGTATTTT	CASSSPPTSGIGDTQYF
TRBV5-5	-	TRBD1	TRBJ1-5	TGTGCCAGCAGCATGACAGGGGTGGGTAGCAATCAGCCCCAGCATTTT	CASSMTGVGSNQPQHF
TRBV15	once	-	TRBJ2-1	TGTGCCACCAGCGTTTCGAGGGTAGACAATGAGCAGTTCTTC	CATSVSRVDNEQFF
TRBV7-3	-	TRBD1	TRBJ2-5	TGTGCCAGCAGCCCCAGCCCCGGCGACAGGGAAGAAGGGACCCAGTACTTC	CASSPSPGDREEGTQYF
TRBV7-2	-	-	TRBJ1-3	TGTGCCAGCAGCTTAGGTGCGCAGGTCCTTTCTGGAAACACCATATATTTT	CASSLGAQVLSGNTIYF
TRBV29-1	-	-	TRBJ2-7	TGCAGCGTTGAAGCAGGGCCCTACGAGCAGTACTTC	CSVEAGPYEQYF
TRBV28	-	TRBD2	TRBJ2-7	TGTGCCAGCGAAACCGGGACTAGCAGCTACGAGCAGTACTTC	CASETGTSSYEQYF